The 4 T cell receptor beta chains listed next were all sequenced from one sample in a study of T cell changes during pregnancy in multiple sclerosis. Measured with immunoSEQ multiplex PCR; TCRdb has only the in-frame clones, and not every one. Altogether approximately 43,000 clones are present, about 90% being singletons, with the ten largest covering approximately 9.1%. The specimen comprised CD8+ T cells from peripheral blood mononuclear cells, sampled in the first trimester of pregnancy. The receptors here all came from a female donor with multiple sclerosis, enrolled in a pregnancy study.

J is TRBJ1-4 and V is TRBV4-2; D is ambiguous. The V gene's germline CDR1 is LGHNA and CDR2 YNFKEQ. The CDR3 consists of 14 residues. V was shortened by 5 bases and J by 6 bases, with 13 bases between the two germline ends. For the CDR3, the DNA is TGTGCCAGCAGCGAACAGCCCCGAGATGAAAAACTGTTTTTT. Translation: CASSEQPRDEKLFF.

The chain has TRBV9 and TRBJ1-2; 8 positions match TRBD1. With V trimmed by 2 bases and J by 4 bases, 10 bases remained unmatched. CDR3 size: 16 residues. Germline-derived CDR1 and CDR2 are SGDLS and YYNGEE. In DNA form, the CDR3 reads TGTGCCAGCAGCGTTCGCCGGGACAGGATCCCCTATGGCTACACCTTC. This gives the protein CASSVRRDRIPYGYTF.

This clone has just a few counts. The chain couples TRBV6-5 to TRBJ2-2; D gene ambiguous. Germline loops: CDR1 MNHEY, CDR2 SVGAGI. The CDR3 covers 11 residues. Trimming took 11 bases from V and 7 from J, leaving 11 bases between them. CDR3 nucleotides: TGTGCCGTTCACTCGGGCGGGGAGCTGTTTTTT. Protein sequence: CAVHSGGELFF.

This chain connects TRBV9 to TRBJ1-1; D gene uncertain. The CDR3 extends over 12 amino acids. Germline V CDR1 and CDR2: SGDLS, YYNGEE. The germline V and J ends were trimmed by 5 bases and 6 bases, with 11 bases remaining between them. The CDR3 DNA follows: TGTGCCAGCAGGTCTCTAAAATCTGAAGCTTTCTTT. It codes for CASRSLKSEAFF.